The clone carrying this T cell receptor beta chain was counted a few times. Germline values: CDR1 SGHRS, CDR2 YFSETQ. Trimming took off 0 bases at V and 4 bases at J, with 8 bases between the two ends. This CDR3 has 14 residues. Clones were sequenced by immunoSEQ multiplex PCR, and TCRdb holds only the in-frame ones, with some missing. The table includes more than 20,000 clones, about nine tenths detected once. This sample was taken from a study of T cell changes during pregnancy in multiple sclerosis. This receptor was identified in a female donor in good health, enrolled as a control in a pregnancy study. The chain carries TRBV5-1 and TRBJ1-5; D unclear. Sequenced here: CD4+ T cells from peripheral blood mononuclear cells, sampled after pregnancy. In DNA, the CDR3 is TGCGCCAGCAGCTTGGGAGACACGAATCAGCCCCAGCATTTT. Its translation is CASSLGDTNQPQHF.